This T cell receptor beta chain was documented in a study of shared clonotypes between healthy human individuals. Overall study findings and caveats: Richness estimates generally favored naive over memory subsets.

The germline gives CDR1 SEHNR, CDR2 FQNEAQ (reference sequence). CDR3 length: 15 residues. V was shortened by 5 bases and J by 2 bases, with 16 bases between the two germline ends. For this clone: Its antigen is still unknown.

TCRdb's table, derived via immunoSEQ multiplex PCR, lists solely in-frame clones and lacks some. The profile shows hundreds of thousands of clones, roughly 95% of them singletons. Sequencing was performed on naive CD4+ T cells sorted from blood. The subset denotes: CD45RA+ positively selected. The chain recombines TRBV7-9 with TRBJ2-7; TRBD1 is a possible D gene (6 bases). The origin of this receptor is a woman between 25 and 40 years old in good health. The CDR3 sequence is CASSVESSGAYEQYF. The CDR3 DNA follows: TGTGCCAGCAGCGTAGAGTCTTCAGGGGCCTACGAGCAGTACTTC.